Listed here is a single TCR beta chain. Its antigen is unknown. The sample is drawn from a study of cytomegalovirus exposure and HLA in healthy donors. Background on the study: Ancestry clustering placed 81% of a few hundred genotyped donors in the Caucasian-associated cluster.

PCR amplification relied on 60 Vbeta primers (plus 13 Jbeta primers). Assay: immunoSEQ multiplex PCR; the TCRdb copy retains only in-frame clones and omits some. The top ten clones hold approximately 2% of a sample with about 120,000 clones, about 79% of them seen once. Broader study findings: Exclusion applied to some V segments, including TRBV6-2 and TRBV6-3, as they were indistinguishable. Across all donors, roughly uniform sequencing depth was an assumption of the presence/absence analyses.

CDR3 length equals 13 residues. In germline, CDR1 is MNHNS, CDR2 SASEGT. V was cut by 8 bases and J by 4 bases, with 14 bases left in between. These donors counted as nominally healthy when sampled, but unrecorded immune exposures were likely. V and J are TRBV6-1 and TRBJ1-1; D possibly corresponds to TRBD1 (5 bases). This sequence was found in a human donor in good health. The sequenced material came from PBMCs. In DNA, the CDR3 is TGTGCCAGCTATCGGGGGATTGGCACTGAAGCTTTCTTT. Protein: CASYRGIGTEAFF.